Listed below are T cell receptor beta chains from one sample, sequenced in a study of T cells after yellow fever vaccination. Each CDR3 protein gets one entry after TCRdb re-called the 5' RACE reads with MiXCR. The sample contains about 340,000 distinct CDR3 sequences, 3% to 4.5% of which appear only once. The material sequenced was PBMCs, taken 5 days after the yellow fever booster vaccination. These receptors all stem from a man aged 18 to 30 who received the YFV17D yellow fever vaccine. CDR3s include the opening cysteine and the closing phenylalanine or tryptophan. A D gene is named only where the DNA matches it firmly. The size of a clone is reported for some rows only, either as once, few or many, or as a class for expanded clones.

TRBV10-3	TRBJ2-5	few	-	CATSSPPRETQYF	TGTGCCACCAGCTCTCCCCCGCGGGAGACCCAGTACTTC
TRBV18	TRBJ1-4	few	-	CASSPRTANEKLFF	TGTGCCAGCTCGCCGAGGACCGCTAATGAAAAACTGTTTTTT
TRBV7-2	TRBJ1-1	few	-	CASSITGGLGTEAFF	TGTGCCAGCTCCATAACTGGGGGGCTTGGCACTGAAGCTTTCTTT
TRBV19	TRBJ1-1	-	-	CASSPLRGIQENTEAFF	TGTGCCAGTAGTCCACTCCGGGGAATACAGGAGAACACTGAAGCTTTCTTT
TRBV20-1	TRBJ2-7	few	-	CSARDRRGTSYEQYF	TGCAGTGCTAGAGATAGGCGGGGTACATCCTACGAGCAGTACTTC
TRBV5-4	TRBJ1-1	many	TRBD1	CASSLKPGGWNTEAFF	TGTGCCAGCAGCTTGAAGCCAGGGGGTTGGAACACTGAAGCTTTCTTT
TRBV24-1	TRBJ1-2	-	-	CATSGGTGNYGYTF	TGTGCCACCAGTGGGGGGACCGGAAACTATGGCTACACCTTC
TRBV5-1	TRBJ1-1	many	-	CASSSDSGNTEAFF	TGCGCCAGCAGTTCGGACAGCGGGAACACTGAAGCTTTCTTT
TRBV9	TRBJ1-1	few	-	CASSPSGGTEAFF	TGTGCCAGCAGCCCAAGTGGGGGCACTGAAGCTTTCTTT
TRBV6-2/TRBV6-3	TRBJ1-1	-	-	CASSYPMNTEAFF	TGTGCCAGCAGTTACCCCATGAACACTGAAGCTTTCTTT
TRBV20-1	TRBJ2-5	-	TRBD2	CSARDTLSGQETQYF	TGCAGTGCTAGAGACACCCTTAGCGGGCAAGAGACCCAGTACTTC
TRBV7-2	TRBJ2-1	many	-	CASSPYMYNEQFF	TGTGCCAGCAGTCCGTACATGTACAATGAGCAGTTCTTC
TRBV7-9	TRBJ1-2	few	-	CASSPGDGEYGYTF	TGTGCCAGCAGTCCAGGAGACGGTGAATATGGCTACACCTTC
TRBV27	TRBJ1-2	many	-	CASSPSSGDRGYTF	TGTGCCAGCAGTCCCAGTTCGGGGGACCGGGGCTACACCTTC
TRBV5-1	TRBJ2-2	many	TRBD1	CASSLGQGKTGELFF	TGCGCCAGCAGCTTAGGACAGGGGAAAACCGGGGAGCTGTTTTTT
TRBV3-1	TRBJ2-5	few	TRBD1	CASSPRDRPETQYF	TGTGCCAGCAGCCCTCGGGACAGACCAGAGACCCAGTACTTC